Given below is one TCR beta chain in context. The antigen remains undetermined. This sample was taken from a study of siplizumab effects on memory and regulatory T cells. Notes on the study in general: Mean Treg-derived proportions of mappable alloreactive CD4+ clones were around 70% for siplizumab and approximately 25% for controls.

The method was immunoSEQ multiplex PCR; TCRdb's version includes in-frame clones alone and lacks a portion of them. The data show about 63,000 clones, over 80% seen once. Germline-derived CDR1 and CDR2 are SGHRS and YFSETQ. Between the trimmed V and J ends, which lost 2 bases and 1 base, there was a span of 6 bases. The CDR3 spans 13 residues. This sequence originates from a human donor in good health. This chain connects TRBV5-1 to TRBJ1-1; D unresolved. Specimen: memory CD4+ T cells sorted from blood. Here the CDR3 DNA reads TGCGCCAGCAGCTTCTCCAGGAACACTGAAGCTTTCTTT. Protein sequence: CASSFSRNTEAFF.